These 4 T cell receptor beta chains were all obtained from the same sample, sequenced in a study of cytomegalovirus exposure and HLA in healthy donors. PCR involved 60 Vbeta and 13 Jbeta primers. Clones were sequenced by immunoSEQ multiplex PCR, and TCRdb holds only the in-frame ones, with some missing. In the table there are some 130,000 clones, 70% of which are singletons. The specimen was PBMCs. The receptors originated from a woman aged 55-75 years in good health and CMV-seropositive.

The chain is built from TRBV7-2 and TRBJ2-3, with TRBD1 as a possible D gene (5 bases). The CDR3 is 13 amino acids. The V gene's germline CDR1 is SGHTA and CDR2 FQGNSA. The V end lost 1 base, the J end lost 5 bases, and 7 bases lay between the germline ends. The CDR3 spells CASSLGQRDTQYF. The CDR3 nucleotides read TGTGCCAGCAGCTTAGGACAGCGAGATACGCAGTATTTT.

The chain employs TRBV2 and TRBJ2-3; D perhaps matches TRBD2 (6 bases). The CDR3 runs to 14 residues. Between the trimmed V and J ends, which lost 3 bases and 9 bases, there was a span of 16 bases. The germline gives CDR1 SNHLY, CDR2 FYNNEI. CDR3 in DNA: TGTGCCAGCAGTGATGGGGGGAACCGGAGGACGCAGTATTTT. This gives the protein CASSDGGNRRTQYF.

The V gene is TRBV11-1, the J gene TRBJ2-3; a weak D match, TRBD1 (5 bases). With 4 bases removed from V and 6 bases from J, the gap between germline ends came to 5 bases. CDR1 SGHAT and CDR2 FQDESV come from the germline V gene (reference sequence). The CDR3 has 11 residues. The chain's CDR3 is CASSYRDTQYF. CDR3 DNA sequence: TGTGCCAGCAGCTACAGGGATACGCAGTATTTT. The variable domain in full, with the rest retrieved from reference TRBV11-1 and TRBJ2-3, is EAEVAQSPRYKITEKSQAVAFWCDPISGHATLYWYRQILGQGPELLVQFQDESVVDDSQLPKDRFSAERLKGVDSTLKIQPAELGDSAMYLCASSYRDTQYFGPGTRLTVL.

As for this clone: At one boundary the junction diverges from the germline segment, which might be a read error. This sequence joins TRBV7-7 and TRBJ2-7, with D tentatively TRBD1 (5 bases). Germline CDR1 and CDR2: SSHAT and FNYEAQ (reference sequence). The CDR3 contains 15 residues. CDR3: CASSSFRSGSYEQYF. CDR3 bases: TGTGCTAGCAGCTCATTTCGTTCAGGGTCCTACGAGCAGTACTTC.